The 6 T cell receptor beta chains below were found in one sample sequenced in a study of blood T cell repertoires in COVID-19. Assay used: immunoSEQ multiplex PCR; TCRdb lists only in-frame clones, some missing. This sample has about 430,000 clones, with 88% found just once. Sequenced: PBMCs or T cells enriched from blood (not recorded which). These receptors were collected from a woman younger than 30 who had been exposed to COVID-19.

The genes are TRBV25-1 and TRBJ1-1, with TRBD1 matching over 7 bases. The germline V gene has CDR1 MGHDK and CDR2 SYGVNS. Unmatched junction bases numbered 5, after V lost 8 bases and J lost 2 bases. The CDR3 is made up of 13 amino acids. The CDR3 DNA reads TGTGCCAGCCGAGGGGGCGGCAACACTGAAGCTTTCTTT. It is translated as CASRGGGNTEAFF.

This rearrangement joins TRBV4-2 to TRBJ2-1; D may be TRBD2 (6 bases). Germline V gene lookup returns CDR1 LGHNA and CDR2 YNFKEQ. The length of the CDR3 is 15 residues. V was shortened by 0 bases and J by 3 bases, with 9 bases between the two germline ends. CDR3 sequence: CASSQDRGNYNEQFF. DNA of the CDR3: TGTGCCAGCAGCCAAGATCGCGGGAACTACAATGAGCAGTTCTTC.

J is TRBJ2-3 and V is TRBV5-1, with D possibly being TRBD2 (7 bases). Germline V CDR1 and CDR2: SGHRS, YFSETQ. This CDR3 contains 16 residues. The V gene lost 1 base and the J gene lost 1 base, with 13 bases spanning the gap. The chain's CDR3 is CASSLRGAWGTDTQYF. CDR3 nucleotide sequence: TGCGCCAGCAGCTTGCGGGGGGCGTGGGGCACAGATACGCAGTATTTT.

The chain is built from TRBV27 and TRBJ2-3, with D possibly matching TRBD2 (6 bases). This CDR3 comprises 18 residues. From germline, CDR1 is MNHEY and CDR2 SMNVEV (reference sequence). V was clipped by 5 bases and J by 0 bases, with 21 bases between them. The DNA of the CDR3 is TGTGCCAGCAGTCCTGGGATGGGCGGGGCACCCAGCACAGATACGCAGTATTTT. Translated: CASSPGMGGAPSTDTQYF.

The V and J genes are TRBV7-9 and TRBJ2-7; the match to TRBD1 covers 10 bases. V dropped 4 bases and J dropped 3; count of bases not matched to a gene: 6. This CDR3 contains 15 residues. Germline CDR1 and CDR2: SEHNR and FQNEAQ (reference sequence). Here the CDR3 reads CASSSDRGNDYEQYF. The DNA for the CDR3 is TGTGCCAGCAGCTCGGACAGGGGGAATGACTACGAGCAGTACTTC.

The chain recombines TRBV7-8 with TRBJ2-7, with TRBD2 matching over 11 bases. V lost 1 base, J lost 0 bases, and 8 bases stayed unmatched. Germline values: CDR1 SGHVS, CDR2 FQNEAQ. The CDR3 consists of 18 residues. CDR3 residues: CASSLGRGTSGYSYEQYF. CDR3 coding DNA: TGTGCCAGCAGCTTAGGGCGGGGGACTAGCGGTTACTCCTACGAGCAGTACTTC.